This TCR beta chain comes out of a study of T cells in severe cutaneous drug reactions. Study as a whole: Blister fluids or cells and PBMC were collected from patients in acute or recovery stage.

The CDR3 loop spans 11 amino acids. Germline CDR1 LNHDA, CDR2 SQIVND (reference sequence). The donors had carbamazepine-induced Stevens-Johnson syndrome or toxic epidermal necrolysis. Notes on this clonotype: Antigen unknown.

The study's findings and limits: Tolerant-control and healthy-donor PBMC lacked or rarely had the public CDR3 found in blisters. In carbamazepine-induced Stevens-Johnson syndrome or toxic epidermal necrolysis, TRBV12-4 averaged about 32% in blister cells and roughly 5.1% in PBMC.

Libraries were made by iRepertoire multiplex PCR with TCR subtype-specific primers for bulk and single-cell sequencing. One entry per CDR3 protein, without DNA, is what TCRdb gives after re-calling the multiplex PCR reads. The listing records around 8,000 distinct CDR3 sequences. This TCR was recovered from a human donor with a severe cutaneous adverse drug reaction. The chain is built from TRBV19 and TRBJ2-7. Sequenced input: cells from a skin blister. This CDR3 is CATQGTYEQYF.